A single TCR beta chain is shown here with its context. Which antigen it targets is not known. The data stem from a study of cytomegalovirus exposure and HLA in healthy donors (dated by TCRdb to about 2017). For context, the study as a whole: According to an earlier analysis of several hundred of the donors, about 170 million T cells yielded approximately 120 million unique TCR beta sequences and less than 300 Gb of sequence data. Genome-wide SNP genotypes for about 65% of the roughly 700 donors were used in a later genetic analysis, which treated that subset as a discovery cohort. Of the approximately 400 genotyped donors, about 80% fell in the genetic ancestry cluster associated with self-reported Caucasian donors. The number of typed donors differed by locus: about 620-640 for A, B, C, DRB1 and DQB1; 500 to 550 for DQA1; some 590 for DPA1; and some 450 for DPB1. All discovery cohort repertoires had been generated using a single sequencing platform. Rather than drawing on any new phenotypic data, the later analysis identified candidate immune exposures from TCR beta sequences and the way those sequences occurred across donors. To predict cytomegalovirus infection status, the study combined high-throughput TCR immunosequencing, statistical association of individual TCRs with disease status, and machine learning. To decide whether each TCR beta V gene segment behaved as functional or pseudogenic, an earlier analysis of over 500 of the donors relied on high-throughput TCR beta sequencing. HLA typing included class I and class II loci at four-digit resolution. Donor age, sex, ethnicity and CMV serostatus were collected together with the repertoire data. The aim of the study was to test whether cataloging public T cell receptors could identify signatures of past pathogen exposure. Across about 380 genotyped donors of the cohort, an average of roughly 250,000 unique TCR beta nucleotide sequences per donor were sequenced, and roughly a sixth of those sequences were non-productive. A separate validation cohort of 90 to 150 different subjects was used in addition to the roughly 720-subject first cohort. An early release covering about 600 HLA-typed donors comprised approximately 300 gigabases of sequencing data and 65 million to 100 million unique TCR sequences. Using immunosequencing, the study profiled T cell repertoires from about 610 subjects and related those repertoires to cytomegalovirus serostatus. Several DR-DQ haplotypes were treated as single units for association and clustering because of strong linkage in the cohort. A later analysis re-examined previously published TCR beta repertoires from roughly 650 donors and added high-resolution HLA genotyping to investigate patterns of TCR occurrence. The research as a whole found: Compared with equally common non-associated chains, HLA-associated TCR beta chains in a later analysis were more clonally expanded and had lower generation probabilities. Because HLA typing was unavailable for some donors at each locus, only the typed subset was used in association tests. A later analysis reported that several top co-occurrence clusters appeared linked to parvovirus B19, influenza, CMV and Epstein-Barr virus. Presence/absence analyses assumed roughly uniform sequencing depth across donors, an assumption that may not hold. The cohort was sequenced for TCR beta chains only, and without alpha or paired-chain data the features that could be detected were limited. Broadly in line with IMGT annotations, most TCR beta V segments showed up in productive rearrangements about 87% or about 30% of the time in an earlier analysis of some 590 of the donors. In both the original and validation cohorts, the classifier was reported to diagnose cytomegalovirus status with high specificity and sensitivity. Immune exposure information for the cohort was limited to CMV serostatus. Specific HLA alleles were associated with about 17,000 TCR beta sequences at a false discovery rate of 0.05 in a later analysis. The study gave a list of about 150 TCR beta chains associated with cytomegalovirus. According to the authors, the approach could potentially be generalized to other disease states and immunological phenotypes. According to a later analysis, TCR association rates differed among HLA loci, with DRB1 alleles showing the most associated TCRs and HLA-C alleles showing the fewest. A further reported finding was that TCR beta sequences accurately predicted the HLA-A and HLA-B alleles for most subjects in the first cohort. In vitro tests confirmed that a few of the cytomegalovirus-associated TCR beta chains recognize cytomegalovirus antigens. Strong co-occurrence of HLA alleles, especially DR and DQ, made assigning TCR associations to individual alleles difficult. Some 15 rarely observed V segments, including chromosome 9 orphons, were excluded from the earlier analysis of a few hundred of the donors because counts were too low. Some IMGT-functional V segments, including TRBV6-2 and TRBV6-3, could not be distinguished by the 87-base-pair reads and were therefore excluded. According to a later genetic analysis, donors in an Asian-associated ancestry cluster had fewer N-insertions in productive TCRs than the roughly 670-donor mean. A later genetic analysis associated a missense DCLRE1C variant with V-gene and J-gene trimming of TCR beta chains, and an independent cohort replicated the association. Most CMV-associated TCR beta chains appeared to be HLA-restricted in a later analysis, and the HLA associations seemed to be driven largely by CMV exposure. Most TCR sequences were observed very rarely across donors, whereas some public TCRs were present in many individuals. Correlated functional status among segregating V segments might be attributable to linkage disequilibrium, but an unknown experimental factor could not be ruled out. The sequencing pipeline was judged likely to have produced a cluster of highly shared sequence variants as a technical artifact.

The library came from the immunoSEQ multiplex PCR assay. The multiplex PCR relied on a mix of 60 forward primers for TCR Vbeta segments and 13 reverse primers for TCR Jbeta segments. The CDR3 region of rearranged TCR beta genes was amplified from genomic DNA by a multiplex PCR assay. The amplified TCR beta libraries were sequenced on the Illumina HiSeq System as 87-base-pair reads. The published analysis was carried out like this. In a later analysis, around 80 million unique TCR beta chains were counted across the approximately 640 repertoires, and roughly 9.9 million of these chains were shared by at least two donors. Raw reads were error-corrected and collapsed into unique sequences with a nearest-neighbor algorithm that merged closely related sequences to remove PCR and sequencing errors. CDR3 sequences were aligned to IMGT reference sequences to assign V, D and J gene segments. For a sequence to be retained, a match of at least six nucleotides to both a V gene segment and a J gene segment was required. Rearrangements were classified as productive when the CDR3 lacked stop codons and remained in frame with V and J, and all other rearrangements were classified as non-productive. Following IMGT convention, CDR3 was defined as the stretch from the second conserved V-encoded cysteine to the conserved J-encoded phenylalanine. Sequences without an unambiguous match to a single V gene segment were excluded from the earlier analysis of approximately 600 of the donors. An earlier analysis of 500 to 700 of the donors classified V segments as functional when productive rearrangements were above 56.7% and as segregating when the standard deviation between donors was above 5%. A statistical classification framework was built to diagnose cytomegalovirus status from the catalog of TCR beta chain sequences. In a later analysis, TCR nucleotide sequences were compared against IMGT/GENE-DB human TR gene sequences so that V and J genes could be assigned. A later analysis assigned CDR3 sequences and most-parsimonious VDJ recombination scenarios with the TCRdist pipeline. In a later analysis, every TCR beta chain was defined by the combination of its CDR3 amino acid sequence and its V-gene family, and reads without a unique V-gene family were dropped. As a way to deal with suspected cross-contamination and a sequencing artifact, a later analysis dropped more than 500 nucleotide sequences that were highly shared and had low generation probability. In a later analysis, a clonal expansion index for each public chain was calculated from normalized within-repertoire ranks of inferred template counts. In a later analysis, generation probabilities were computed using a VDJ recombination model fitted to out-of-frame rearrangements, and the results were checked against IGoR. A later analysis scored TCR-TCR, TCR-HLA and TCR-CMV co-occurrence with hypergeometric tests, applying a repertoire-size bias correction to TCR pairs. To estimate false discovery rates, a later analysis permuted the HLA or CMV assignments 20 times. In a later analysis, co-occurring TCRs were grouped using DBSCAN, and TCRdist sequence similarity was added for clustering within HLA-allele-positive subsets. For co-occurrence clustering, repertoires with fewer than 30,000 or more than 120,000 public chains were excluded, along with roughly 5 repertoires with anomalous nucleotide sharing. Not all clones reach the TCRdb copy of this immuneACCESS table, which keeps in-frame sequences only. Checked studies attribute under half of the gap to unresolved V genes and leave the rest unexplained. Clone size and V and J calls were adopted from that table, with D and trimming inferred from the DNA. This sample's table carries under 120,000 clones. Clones ranked in the top ten supply 0.59% of the sample.

The cohort comprised some 700 healthy bone marrow donors. All cohort members were sampled while nominally healthy, although unrecorded immune exposures were likely present. The donor was CMV seronegative and belonged to the group of under 400 seronegative cohort members. Each donor provided a peripheral blood sample, and peripheral blood mononuclear cells were used for TCR beta sequencing. Genomic DNA was extracted from the blood cell samples with the Qiagen DNeasy Blood Extraction Kit. The germline V gene (reference sequence) gives CDR1 as SEHNR and CDR2 as FQNEAQ. The CDR3 runs 14 residues from the cysteine to the phenylalanine. CDR3 DNA only is kept here, 42 bases in frame from base 1. Trimming at the junction amounts to 5 bases on V and 3 bases on J, and the germline ends lie 13 bases apart.

The TCR originated in a man in his fifties or sixties in good health and CMV-seronegative. The sequencing input was PBMCs. This chain joins TRBV7-9 to TRBJ1-1; no D segment can be confidently identified. CDR3 protein: CASSGRNQDTEAFF. The DNA sequence is as follows: TGTGCCAGCAGCGGCAGGAATCAGGACACTGAAGCTTTCTTT.